This TCR beta chain was sequenced in a study of shared clonotypes between healthy human individuals (dated by TCRdb to between 2020 and 2021). Turning to the overall study: The cohort included a few men and a couple of women between 18 and 49 years of age. For each donor, CD4 naive and CD4 memory were each given three plates, CD8 naive was given two plates, and CD8 memory was given one plate. To estimate repertoire size and how much clonotypes are shared between individuals, the study performed deep sequencing of blood TCR repertoires from a handful of healthy adults. Different laboratories and diverse techniques were used to prepare libraries and sequence TCR repertoires, to increase sequencing depth and limit assay-specific biases. Between about 0.85 and 9.5 billion PBMCs per donor were obtained by leukapheresis.

Donors were healthy HIV-negative adults with no recently reported acute infections or vaccinations. Every donor was a Caucasian adult living in Nashville, Tennessee, USA. CD4+ T cells were enriched by magnetic negative selection, after which naive cells were positively selected on CD45RA and the negative fraction was taken as the memory subset. Blood was obtained by leukapheresis, after which PBMCs were separated by Ficoll-Histopaque density gradient centrifugation and cryopreserved in liquid nitrogen vapor phase. Analytical flow cytometry was used to check the purity and quantity of every magnetically sorted T cell population. Genomic DNA was isolated from every sorted fraction and measured by UV absorbance on a Nanodrop 2000c. CDR1 and CDR2 are drawn from the germline V gene: LGHNA, YSLEER. The CDR3 sequence holds 16 residues, the cysteine and phenylalanine included. The kept DNA is CDR3 alone, 48 bases in frame from the first base. Trimming costs V 4 bases and J 0 bases, and their ends lie 13 bases apart.

Worth noting for this clone: The antigen it recognizes is unknown. No base-level quality is on record; no much larger clone is a single base apart.

Findings and caveats that apply to the study as a whole: Pairwise subsampling led to the expectation that sequencing depth would affect the degree of clonotype sharing among donors. Across a few donors, approximately 4.6% of naive CD4, around 3.5% of naive CD8, roughly 2.2% of memory CD4, and approximately 0.4% of memory CD8 clonotypes were shared. Higher generation probabilities were observed for clonotypes shared by all four sorted-subset donors than for non-shared clonotypes. Even with the large sequencing depth, rarefaction of the sorted-subset datasets indicated that sequencing was incomplete. Because the study included only a small number of donors, the genetic and exposure-history diversity represented was limited. Estimated clonotype richness was generally larger for naive than for memory subsets. Only blood was sampled, and tissue TCR repertoires likely differ from those in blood.

Using the deep immunoSEQ assay, multiplex PCR amplified TCR CDR3 regions from genomic DNA. Genomic DNA extracted from each cell subset was distributed evenly over all wells of several immunoSEQ 96-well plates, and each plate served as one replicate. Each replicate PCR for sorted subsets received about 0.2 ug genomic DNA, equal to roughly 30,000 T cell genomes. The purified libraries were quantified using a Qubit 3.0 fluorometer, sized with a Bioanalyzer 2100, and then quantified again using the KAPA Library Quantification kit. Every immunoSEQ 96-well plate was sequenced on a dedicated single-read 150-cycle Illumina NextSeq 550 flow cell. The published analysis was carried out like this. Because the immunoSEQ output included only junctional sequences and no quality scores, the filtering could not be the same as the filtering used for full-length reads. To assign V/J genes and CDR3, sequences were annotated against IMGT germline references using PyIR, a Python wrapper for IgBLAST v1.9. Reads with weak V/J assignments (E-value above 1e-6), missing CDR3, stop codons, out-of-frame junctions, or ambiguous translated residues were removed. V3J clonotypes were defined as sequences sharing the same inferred V gene, J gene, and CDR3 amino acid sequence. The percentage overlap between two repertoires was calculated by dividing the number of shared unique clonotypes by the size of the smaller repertoire. Three approaches were used to assess repertoire richness: RTK rarefaction, the Chao1 estimator, and Recon v2.1 estimates of unobserved clonotypes. For all TCRbeta clonotypes obtained by the gDNA method from a few donors, generation probabilities were computed with OLGA. TCRdb re-hosts the immuneACCESS table, in-frame sequences only. Its copies lack some clones; in the studies checked, an unresolved V gene accounts for under half of them, and the cause for the rest is not known. V, J and clone size are taken as reported in that table, and D and trimming were inferred from the DNA itself. In this sample the table shows more than 2,000,000 clones, just over 90% of which occur a single time. The ten largest clones capture more than 0.12% of the sample.

This clonotype was obtained from a man aged 18 to 29 in good health. Sequenced input: naive CD4+ T cells sorted from blood. The sample's cell subset or site, from its label and the paper: CD45RA+ positively selected. The chain links TRBV4-3 with TRBJ2-4; the D region possibly corresponds to TRBD2 (5 bases align). CDR3 region: CASSLNTRVAKNIQYF. At the DNA level, the sequence is TGCGCCAGCAGCCTAAACACGAGGGTAGCCAAAAACATTCAGTACTTC.